A selection of T cell receptor beta chains follows, all from one sample in a study of shared clonotypes between healthy human individuals. The method was immunoSEQ multiplex PCR; TCRdb's version includes in-frame clones alone and lacks a portion of them. This sample has under 2,500,000 clones, with approximately 96% found just once. The sequenced sample consisted of naive CD4+ T cells sorted from blood. The receptors shown here come from a man aged 18 to 35 in good health. The CDR3 runs from the conserved cysteine through the conserved F or W. Fields, in order: V gene, D gene, J gene, clone size, CDR3 DNA, CDR3 protein. The D gene is left open where the match is weak. Not all rows give a size; the values are once, few, many and, for expanded clones, a class.

>TRBV5-1|TRBD1|TRBJ2-2|.
TGCGCCAGCAGTCCGCGGACAGGACGCAACACCGGGGAGCTGTTTTTT
CASSPRTGRNTGELFF
>TRBV4-3|TRBD2|TRBJ2-1|.
TGCGCCAGCAGCCCGTACCTAGCGGGAGCCCCCAATGAGCAGTTCTTC
CASSPYLAGAPNEQFF
>TRBV6-5|TRBD1|TRBJ1-5|.
TGTGCCAGCAGTTCCGGTGACAGGGAGGTTCAGCCCCAGCATTTT
CASSSGDREVQPQHF
>TRBV28|.|TRBJ2-5|.
TGTGCCAGCACCCGGGGGTTCTGGCAGGAGACCCAGTACTTC
CASTRGFWQETQYF
>TRBV5-1|.|TRBJ2-5|.
TGCGCCAGCAGCTGGCGGGGCGCCCAAGAGACCCAGTACTTC
CASSWRGAQETQYF
>TRBV5-6|.|TRBJ1-6|.
TGTGCCAGCAGCTTGGGCAGGGGTACCTATAATTCACCCCTCCACTTT
CASSLGRGTYNSPLHF
>TRBV28|TRBD1|TRBJ1-2|.
TGTGCCAGCAGTTTCGGACAGGGGGGGGTCTATGGCTACACCTTC
CASSFGQGGVYGYTF
>TRBV9|.|TRBJ1-6|.
TGTGCCAGCAGCGTGTCACTGAATTCACCCCTCCACTTT
CASSVSLNSPLHF
>TRBV7-2|TRBD2|TRBJ2-3|.
TGTGCCAGCAGCTGGGGACTAGCGGGACCAGATACGCAGTATTTT
CASSWGLAGPDTQYF
>TRBV19|.|TRBJ1-5|.
TGTGCCAGTAGTAGAGCGTTTCAGCCCCAGCATTTT
CASSRAFQPQHF
>TRBV7-2|TRBD2|TRBJ2-1|.
TGTGCCAGCAGCTTGGATGGGACTAGCGCGGAAGAGCAGTTCTTC
CASSLDGTSAEEQFF
>TRBV28|.|TRBJ1-5|.
TGTGCCAGCCAAGCGGGCTATAGCAATCAGCCCCAGCATTTT
CASQAGYSNQPQHF
>TRBV5-1|.|TRBJ1-1|once
TGCGCCAGCAGCTTGGCCGAGGGGGTAGGGACTGAAGCTTTCTTT
CASSLAEGVGTEAFF
>TRBV18|.|TRBJ2-1|.
TGTGCCAGCTCACCAAAGCCGGGAAACAATGAGCAGTTCTTC
CASSPKPGNNEQFF
>TRBV5-1|TRBD2|TRBJ2-1|.
TGCGCCAGCAGCTTGGCTAGCGGGTCAGGTAATGAGCAGTTCTTC
CASSLASGSGNEQFF
>TRBV28|TRBD1|TRBJ2-7|once
TGCCCGGGACAGGGAAGGCCACCCTACGAGCAGTACTTC
CPGQGRPPYEQYF
>TRBV28|TRBD1|TRBJ1-3|.
TGTGCCAGCAAAACCGGGACAGTCTCTGGAAACACCATATATTTT
CASKTGTVSGNTIYF
>TRBV5-1|.|TRBJ2-3|.
TGCGCCAGCAGCTTGCCCGCAGATACGCAGTATTTT
CASSLPADTQYF
>TRBV7-9|TRBD1|TRBJ2-7|.
TGTGCCAGCAGCCCGGACAGGGTAGGGGGAGAGCAGTACTTC
CASSPDRVGGEQYF
>TRBV5-8|TRBD1|TRBJ2-1|.
TGTGCCAGCAGCCCCGGACAGGGATCCTACAATGAGCAGTTCTTC
CASSPGQGSYNEQFF
>TRBV2|.|TRBJ2-4|.
TGTGCCAGCAGTGAGCGGGAAGGACTCAAAAACATTCAGTACTTC
CASSEREGLKNIQYF
>TRBV21-1|.|TRBJ2-3|.
TGTGCCAGCAGCAAAGATCTGAGCGGGGGCCCCTCCAGCACAGAAGATACGCAGTATTTT
CASSKDLSGGPSSTEDTQYF
>TRBV25-1|TRBD1|TRBJ1-4|.
TGTGCCAGCAGTGAAAAGAACAGGGGTGAAAAACTGTTTTTT
CASSEKNRGEKLFF
>TRBV5-1|.|TRBJ2-7|.
TGCGCCAGCAGCTTCGGTGTAGCTGTCCCCTACGAGCAGTACTTC
CASSFGVAVPYEQYF
>TRBV5-4|TRBD2|TRBJ2-7|once
TGTGCCAGCTCGCCGGGGGGGCCTTACGAGCAGTACTTC
CASSPGGPYEQYF
>TRBV6-5|TRBD1|TRBJ2-3|.
TGTGCCACCGGTCGTCAGGGGGCAGATACGCAGTATTTT
CATGRQGADTQYF
>TRBV2|.|TRBJ1-5|.
TGTGCCAGCAGTGAAACGTCCGGGCTTGGCAATCAGCCCCAGCATTTT
CASSETSGLGNQPQHF
>TRBV28|TRBD1|TRBJ2-7|.
TGTGCCAGCAGTACTCACCAGGGGGAAGCCTACGAGCAGTACTTC
CASSTHQGEAYEQYF
>TRBV18|.|TRBJ2-5|.
TGTGCCAGCTCCATAGAAGAGACCCAGTACTTC
CASSIEETQYF
>TRBV6-5|.|TRBJ2-3|.
TGTGCCAGCAGTTCCCCAGGGGTTACCACAGATACGCAGTATTTT
CASSSPGVTTDTQYF
>TRBV19|.|TRBJ1-1|.
TGTGCCAGTACTAAGACAGGTTCTAACACTGAAGCTTTCTTT
CASTKTGSNTEAFF
>TRBV11-2|.|TRBJ1-1|.
TGTGCCAGCAGCTTAGGGGGGACGCCAGCTTTCTTT
CASSLGGTPAFF
>TRBV7-9|.|TRBJ1-1|.
TGTGCCAGCTCGTCGGGATGGAACACTGAAGCTTTCTTT
CASSSGWNTEAFF
>TRBV27|TRBD2|TRBJ2-7|.
TGTGCCAGCAGCCGAGGGCGGGAGTATTACGAGCAGTACTTC
CASSRGREYYEQYF
>TRBV6-4|.|TRBJ1-1|once
TGTGCCAGCAGTGACTCGACCCTGAACACTGAAGCTTTCTTT
CASSDSTLNTEAFF
>TRBV6-5|.|TRBJ2-5|.
TGTGCCAGCAGTCCGGGACACTTACAAGAGACCCAGTACTTC
CASSPGHLQETQYF
>TRBV6-5|.|TRBJ1-1|.
TGTGCCAGCAGTTACTCACGCGGTGAAGCTTTCTTT
CASSYSRGEAFF
>TRBV7-2|.|TRBJ1-4|.
TGTGCCAGCAGCCTCCCAGGAACCGCTAATGAAAAACTGTTTTTT
CASSLPGTANEKLFF
>TRBV7-9|.|TRBJ2-7|.
TGTGCCAGCAGCCAGGGGATGGGGGCAGGATACGAGCAGTACTTC
CASSQGMGAGYEQYF
>TRBV15|.|TRBJ1-1|.
TGTGCCACCAGCAGGACTAGACACGGGATTGAAGCTTTCTTT
CATSRTRHGIEAFF
>TRBV6-5|TRBD1|TRBJ2-5|.
TGTGCCAGCATCCCGGGACAGGGGGCTTCAGAGACCCAGTACTTC
CASIPGQGASETQYF
>TRBV27|TRBD1|TRBJ1-6|once
TGTGCCAGCAGCAGGGGGATATCTAATTCACCCCTCCACTTT
CASSRGISNSPLHF
>TRBV2|.|TRBJ1-1|.
TGTGCCAGCAGTGAACACAGGGAGGACACTGAAGCTTTCTTT
CASSEHREDTEAFF
>TRBV5-1|TRBD1|TRBJ1-2|.
TGCGCCAGCAGCTTGGCGACAGGGTCCTATGGCTACACCTTC
CASSLATGSYGYTF
>TRBV6-6|.|TRBJ1-1|.
TGTGCCAGCAGTTACTCTGGGGGCGACACTGAAGCTTTCTTT
CASSYSGGDTEAFF
>TRBV6-1|.|TRBJ1-6|.
TGTGCCAGCGCGGGTGGGAATTCACCCCTCCACTTT
CASAGGNSPLHF
>TRBV18|.|TRBJ1-2|.
TGTGCCAGCTCACTACAGGGCACTAACTATGGCTACACCTTC
CASSLQGTNYGYTF
>TRBV7-2|.|TRBJ1-3|.
TGTGCCAGCAGCCCCGGATCCTCTGGAAACACCATATATTTT
CASSPGSSGNTIYF
>TRBV2|.|TRBJ1-2|.
TGTGCCAGCAGTGAACAGGGTCTAAGAGGCTACACCTTC
CASSEQGLRGYTF
>TRBV9|.|TRBJ1-3|once
TGTGCCAGCAGCGTAGGGATCGGCACCGACTCTGGAAACACCATATATTTT
CASSVGIGTDSGNTIYF
>TRBV2|.|TRBJ1-4|.
TGTGCCAGCAGTGAAGGGTGGGACATAGATGCAACTAATGAAAAACTGTTTTTT
CASSEGWDIDATNEKLFF
>TRBV7-2|.|TRBJ2-2|once
TGTGCCAGCAGCTTAGTCGTTGTAGGCACGACAGGGGAGCTGTTTTTT
CASSLVVVGTTGELFF
>TRBV7-2|TRBD1|TRBJ2-3|.
TGTGCCAGCAGCCGACAGGGAACAGATACGCAGTATTTT
CASSRQGTDTQYF
>TRBV5-1|.|TRBJ2-4|once
TGCGCCAGCAGCTTGATAAACAGAGGGGACATTCAGTACTTC
CASSLINRGDIQYF
>TRBV11-2|TRBD1|TRBJ1-1|.
TGTGCCAGCAGAGAACAGGGGTTCACTGAAGCTTTCTTT
CASREQGFTEAFF